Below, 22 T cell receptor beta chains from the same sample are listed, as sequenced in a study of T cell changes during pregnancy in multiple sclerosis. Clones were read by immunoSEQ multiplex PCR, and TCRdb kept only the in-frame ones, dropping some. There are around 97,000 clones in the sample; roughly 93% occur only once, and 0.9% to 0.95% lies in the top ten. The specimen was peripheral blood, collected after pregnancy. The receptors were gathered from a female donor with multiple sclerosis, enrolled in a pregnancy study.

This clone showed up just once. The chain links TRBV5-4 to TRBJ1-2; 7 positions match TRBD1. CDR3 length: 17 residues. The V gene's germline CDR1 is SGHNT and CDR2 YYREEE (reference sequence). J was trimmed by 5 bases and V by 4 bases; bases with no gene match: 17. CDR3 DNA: TGTGCCAGCAGCCCACGGGACAGAACCGCCACGAGGTATGGCTACACCTTC. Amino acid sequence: CASSPRDRTATRYGYTF.

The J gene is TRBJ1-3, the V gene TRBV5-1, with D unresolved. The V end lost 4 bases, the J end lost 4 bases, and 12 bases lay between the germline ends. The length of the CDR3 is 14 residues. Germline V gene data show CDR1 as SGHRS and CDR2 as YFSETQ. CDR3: CASSPGTPGNTIYF. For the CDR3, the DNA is TGCGCCAGCAGCCCAGGAACCCCCGGAAACACCATATATTTT.

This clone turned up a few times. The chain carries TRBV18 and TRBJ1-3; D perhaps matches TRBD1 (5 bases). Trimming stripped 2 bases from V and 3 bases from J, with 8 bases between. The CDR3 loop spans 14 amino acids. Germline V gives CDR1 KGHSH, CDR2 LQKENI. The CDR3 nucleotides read TGTGCCAGCTCACCAGCAGGGAATGGAAACACCATATATTTT. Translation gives CASSPAGNGNTIYF.

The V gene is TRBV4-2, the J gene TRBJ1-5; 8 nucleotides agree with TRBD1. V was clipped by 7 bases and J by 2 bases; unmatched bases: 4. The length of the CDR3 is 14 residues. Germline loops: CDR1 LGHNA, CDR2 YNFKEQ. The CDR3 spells CASTETGGNQPQHF. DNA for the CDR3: TGTGCCAGCACGGAGACAGGGGGCAATCAGCCCCAGCATTTT.

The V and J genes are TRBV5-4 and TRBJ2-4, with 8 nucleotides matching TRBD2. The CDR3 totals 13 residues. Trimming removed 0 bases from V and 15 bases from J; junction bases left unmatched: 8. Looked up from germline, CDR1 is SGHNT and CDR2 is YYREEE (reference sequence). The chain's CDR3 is CASSLAGGEVAYF. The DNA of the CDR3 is TGTGCCAGCAGCTTGGCGGGGGGGGAGGTCGCGTACTTC.

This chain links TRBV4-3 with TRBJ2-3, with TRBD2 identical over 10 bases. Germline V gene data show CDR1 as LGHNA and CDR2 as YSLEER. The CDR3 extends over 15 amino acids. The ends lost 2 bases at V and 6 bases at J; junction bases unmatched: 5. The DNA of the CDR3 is TGCGCCAGCAGCCAATCTAGCGGGGGTTGGGATACGCAGTATTTT. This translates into CASSQSSGGWDTQYF.

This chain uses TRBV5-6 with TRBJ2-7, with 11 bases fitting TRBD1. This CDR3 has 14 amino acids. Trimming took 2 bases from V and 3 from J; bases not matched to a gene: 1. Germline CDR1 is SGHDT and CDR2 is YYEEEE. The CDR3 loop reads CASSFGTGGYEQYF. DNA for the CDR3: TGTGCCAGCAGCTTTGGGACAGGGGGCTACGAGCAGTACTTC.

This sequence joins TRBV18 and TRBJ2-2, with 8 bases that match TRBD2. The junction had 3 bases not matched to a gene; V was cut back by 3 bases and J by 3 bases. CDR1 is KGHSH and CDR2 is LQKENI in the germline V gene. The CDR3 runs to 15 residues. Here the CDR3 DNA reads TGTGCCAGCTCACCCGTCGGGGGGGACACCGGGGAGCTGTTTTTT. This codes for CASSPVGGDTGELFF.

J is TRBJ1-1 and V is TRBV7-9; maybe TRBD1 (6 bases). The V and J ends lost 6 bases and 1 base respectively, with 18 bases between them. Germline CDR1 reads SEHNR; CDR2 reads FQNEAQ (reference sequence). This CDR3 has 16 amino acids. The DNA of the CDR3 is TGTGCCAGCAGATCACGGGGGGGCACGGGGAACACTGAAGCTTTCTTT. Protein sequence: CASRSRGGTGNTEAFF.

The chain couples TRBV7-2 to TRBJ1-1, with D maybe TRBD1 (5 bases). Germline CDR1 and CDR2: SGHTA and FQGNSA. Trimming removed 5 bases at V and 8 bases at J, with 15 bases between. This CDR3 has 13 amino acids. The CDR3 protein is CASSTTPWTEAFF. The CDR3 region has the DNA TGTGCCAGCAGCACAACCCCGTGGACAGAAGCTTTCTTT.

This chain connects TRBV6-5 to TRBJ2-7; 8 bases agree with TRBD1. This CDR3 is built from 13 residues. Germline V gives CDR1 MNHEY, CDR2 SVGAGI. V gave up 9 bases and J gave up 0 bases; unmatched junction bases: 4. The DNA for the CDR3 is TGTGCCAGTACAGGGGGGAGCTCCTACGAGCAGTACTTC. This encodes CASTGGSSYEQYF.

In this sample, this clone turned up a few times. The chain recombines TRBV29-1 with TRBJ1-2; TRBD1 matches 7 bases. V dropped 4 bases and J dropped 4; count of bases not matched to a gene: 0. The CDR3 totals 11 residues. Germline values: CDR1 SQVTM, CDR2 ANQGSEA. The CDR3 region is CSVGQGYGYTF. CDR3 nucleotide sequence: TGCAGCGTTGGACAGGGCTATGGCTACACCTTC.

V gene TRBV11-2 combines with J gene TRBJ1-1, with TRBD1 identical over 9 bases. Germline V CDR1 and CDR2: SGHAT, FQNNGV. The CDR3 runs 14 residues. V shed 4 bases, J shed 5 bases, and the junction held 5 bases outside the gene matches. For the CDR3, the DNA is TGTGCCAGCAGCTCGGACAGGGGAGGGACTGAAGCTTTCTTT. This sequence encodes CASSSDRGGTEAFF.

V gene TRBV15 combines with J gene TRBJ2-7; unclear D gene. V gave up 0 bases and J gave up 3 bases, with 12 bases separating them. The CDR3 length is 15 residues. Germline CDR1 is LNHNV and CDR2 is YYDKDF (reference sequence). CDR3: CATSRDRRSYYEQYF. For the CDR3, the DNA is TGTGCCACCAGCAGAGATCGTAGGAGTTACTACGAGCAGTACTTC.

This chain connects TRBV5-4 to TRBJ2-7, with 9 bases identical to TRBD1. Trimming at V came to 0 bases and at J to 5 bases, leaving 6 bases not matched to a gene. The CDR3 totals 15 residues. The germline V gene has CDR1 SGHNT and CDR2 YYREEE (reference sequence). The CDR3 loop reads CASSLGGTGTHEQYF. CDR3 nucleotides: TGTGCCAGCAGCTTGGGAGGGACAGGGACTCACGAGCAGTACTTC.

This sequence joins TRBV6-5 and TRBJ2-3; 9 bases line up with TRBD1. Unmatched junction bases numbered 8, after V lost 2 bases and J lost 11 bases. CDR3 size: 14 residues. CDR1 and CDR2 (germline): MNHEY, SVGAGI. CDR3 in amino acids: CASSYAGTGMMQYF. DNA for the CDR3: TGTGCCAGCAGTTACGCTGGGACAGGGATGATGCAGTATTTT.

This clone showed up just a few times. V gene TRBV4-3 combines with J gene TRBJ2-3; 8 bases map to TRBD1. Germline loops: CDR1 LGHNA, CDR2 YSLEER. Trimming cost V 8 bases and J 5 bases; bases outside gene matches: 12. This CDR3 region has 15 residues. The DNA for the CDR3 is TGCGCCAGCTCGGTCATTGACAGGGGCATAGATACGCAGTATTTT. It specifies CASSVIDRGIDTQYF.

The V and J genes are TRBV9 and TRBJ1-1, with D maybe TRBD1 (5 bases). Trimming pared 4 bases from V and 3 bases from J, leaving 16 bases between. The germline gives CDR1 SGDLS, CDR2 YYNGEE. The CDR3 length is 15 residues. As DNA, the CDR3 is TGTGCCAGCAGCCGGGGAGCGGGGGGGGACACTGAAGCTTTCTTT. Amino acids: CASSRGAGGDTEAFF.

The CDR3 coding sequence is TGTGCCAGCAGTTGGGAAGCGGGGGGGCTAGGTTGGAAAGAGACCCAGTACTTC. Residues: CASSWEAGGLGWKETQYF. The chain employs TRBV25-1 and TRBJ2-5; the match to TRBD2 covers 10 bases. The J segment lost 3 bases and the V segment lost 5 bases, leaving 15 bases of the junction unmatched. CDR3 length equals 18 residues. Germline V gives CDR1 MGHDK, CDR2 SYGVNS.

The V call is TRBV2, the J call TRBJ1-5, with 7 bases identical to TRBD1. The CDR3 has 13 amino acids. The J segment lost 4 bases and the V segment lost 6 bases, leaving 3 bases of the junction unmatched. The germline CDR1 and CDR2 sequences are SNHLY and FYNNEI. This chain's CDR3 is CASRQGPNQPQHF. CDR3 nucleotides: TGTGCCAGCAGACAGGGGCCAAATCAGCCCCAGCATTTT.

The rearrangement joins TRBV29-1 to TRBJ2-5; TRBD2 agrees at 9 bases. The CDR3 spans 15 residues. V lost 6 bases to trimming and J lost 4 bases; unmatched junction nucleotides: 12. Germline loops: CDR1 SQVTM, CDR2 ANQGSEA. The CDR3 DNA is TGCAGCGTCGCCGGTGGCGGGAGGGCCCCAGAGACCCAGTACTTC. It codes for CSVAGGGRAPETQYF. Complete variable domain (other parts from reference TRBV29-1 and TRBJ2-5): SAVISQKPSRDICQRGTSLTIQCQVDSQVTMMFWYRQQPGQSLTLIATANQGSEATYESGFVIDKFPISRPNLTFSTLTVSNMSPEDSSIYLCSVAGGGRAPETQYFGPGTRLLVL.

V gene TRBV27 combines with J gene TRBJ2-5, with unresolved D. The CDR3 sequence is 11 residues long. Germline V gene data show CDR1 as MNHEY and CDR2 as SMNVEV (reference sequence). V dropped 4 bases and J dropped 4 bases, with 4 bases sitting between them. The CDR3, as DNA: TGTGCCAGCAGTTATCGAGAGACCCAGTACTTC. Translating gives CASSYRETQYF.